A selection of T cell receptor beta chains follows, all from one sample in a study of T-cell reconstitution after alpha-beta-depleted transplantation in children. TCRdb reanalysed the PCR reads using MiXCR and keeps one entry per CDR3 protein. This table holds about 600,000 distinct CDR3 sequences, about an eighth found once. The sequencing used PBMCs, mostly from graft donor cells, collected 360 days after TCRalphabeta/CD19-depleted stem cell transplant. The source is a male patient younger than 18 who had a stem cell transplant for acute myeloid leukemia, so the T cells may come from the graft donor. Both conserved end residues are part of each CDR3. D genes are given only for firm matches. The size field is filled for only some rows; it gives once, few, many or a size class.

TRBV25-1,TRBD2,NA,TRBJ2-7,TGTGCCAGCAGTGAAAGGATCTGGCGGGAGGGTTCCTACGAGCAGTACTTC,CASSERIWREGSYEQYF
TRBV14,TRBD2,NA,TRBJ2-1,TGTGCCAGCAGCCCTCATCGGACTAGCGGGCATTACGACTACAATGAGCAGTTCTTC,CASSPHRTSGHYDYNEQFF
TRBV12-3/TRBV12-4,NA,few,TRBJ2-7,TGTGCCAGCAGTCCACTGATCCTGAGCTCCTACGAGCAGTACTTC,CASSPLILSSYEQYF
TRBV28,NA,few,TRBJ2-1,TGTGCCAGCAGTCCCGCGGGTGGAACTAATGAGCAGTTCTTC,CASSPAGGTNEQFF
TRBV19,NA,NA,TRBJ1-1,TGTGCCAGTACCATGAAGACGCTGAACACTGAAGCTTTCTTT,CASTMKTLNTEAFF
TRBV7-9,NA,NA,TRBJ2-5,TGTGCCAGCAGCAAACCAGGGGTCGAGGGGACCCAGTACTTC,CASSKPGVEGTQYF
TRBV12-3/TRBV12-4,TRBD1,few,TRBJ2-7,TGTGCCAGCAGTTTACTCCAATCGACAGGGAGTCCCCACGAGCAGTACTTC,CASSLLQSTGSPHEQYF
TRBV7-2,NA,many,TRBJ2-1,TGTGCCAGCACCACCCCAGGACAGTGGCCCGATAAGCAGTTCTTC,CASTTPGQWPDKQFF
TRBV12-3/TRBV12-4,NA,NA,TRBJ2-1,TGTGCCAGCAGTTTAGGGCGGGGCCGTTACAATGAGCAGTTCTTC,CASSLGRGRYNEQFF
TRBV5-1,TRBD2,NA,TRBJ2-7,TGCGCCAGCAGCTTGGAGGTAGGGACTAACTCCTACGAGCAGTACTTC,CASSLEVGTNSYEQYF
TRBV28,TRBD1,few,TRBJ1-2,TGTGCCAGCAGTTTACCAGGGACAGGAAACTATGGCTACACCTTC,CASSLPGTGNYGYTF
TRBV12-3/TRBV12-4,TRBD2,NA,TRBJ2-5,TGTGCCAGCAGTTTCTATTATGGGGGGGAAGAGACCCAGTACTTC,CASSFYYGGEETQYF
TRBV6-1,TRBD2,NA,TRBJ2-5,TGTGCCAGCAGGCGCGGACTAGCGGGAGCGGTAGAGACCCAGTACTTC,CASRRGLAGAVETQYF
TRBV28,TRBD2,NA,TRBJ2-7,TGTGCCAGCAGCTTAAGCGGGAGAGGGGGGGAGCAGTACTTC,CASSLSGRGGEQYF
TRBV21-1,NA,NA,TRBJ2-7,TGTGCCAGCAGCAAAGCGTGGACAGGGCGCGAGGGATACTACGAGCAGTACTTC,CASSKAWTGREGYYEQYF
TRBV29-1,TRBD1,many,TRBJ1-1,TGCAGCGTCCAGGACAGGATGAACACTGAAGCTTTCTTT,CSVQDRMNTEAFF
TRBV18,NA,NA,TRBJ2-7,TGTGCCAGCCCCACCCTGGGGTACGATCAGTACTTC,CASPTLGYDQYF
TRBV27,NA,few,TRBJ1-1,TGTGCCAGCAGTGCAGAACCCTCAGGGTGGGGGAACACTGAAGCTTTCTTT,CASSAEPSGWGNTEAFF
TRBV10-3,TRBD1,many,TRBJ2-7,TGTGCCATCAATAGGACAGGGGCCCCCTCCTACGAGCAGTACTTC,CAINRTGAPSYEQYF
TRBV2,TRBD1,NA,TRBJ2-5,TGTGCCAGCAGGGGGACAGGGATGGAAGAGACCCAGTACTTC,CASRGTGMEETQYF
TRBV20-1,NA,few,TRBJ2-7,TGCAGTGCTAGAGATATGGTAACAGGTTGGGTGCAGTACTTC,CSARDMVTGWVQYF
TRBV4-2,TRBD2,many,TRBJ2-1,TGTGCCAGCAGCTCGGGACTAGCGGCAGTTGAGGGGAATGAGCAGTTCTTC,CASSSGLAAVEGNEQFF
TRBV29-1,TRBD2,NA,TRBJ2-1,TGCAGCGTGAACGGCCTAGCGGGGACGTACAATGAGCAGTTCTTC,CSVNGLAGTYNEQFF
TRBV29-1,NA,few,TRBJ2-2,TGCAGCGTTTTGATGGGATCCGGGGAGCTGTTTTTT,CSVLMGSGELFF
TRBV20-1,NA,NA,TRBJ2-1,TGCAGTGCGGGAACCCTAGCTCGGAGCTCCTACAATGAGCAGTTCTTC,CSAGTLARSSYNEQFF
TRBV28,TRBD1,NA,TRBJ2-5,TGTGCCAGCAGTTCGGTCCGGGACAGGGTTTTCCAAGAGACCCAGTACTTC,CASSSVRDRVFQETQYF
TRBV29-1,TRBD2,many,TRBJ2-1,TGCAGCGGGGCATGGGGACTAGCGAATGAGCAGTTCTTC,CSGAWGLANEQFF
TRBV29-1,TRBD1,few,TRBJ2-7,TGCAGCGTCCGAAAGGGGACAGGGGTCTCCTACGAGCAGTACTTC,CSVRKGTGVSYEQYF